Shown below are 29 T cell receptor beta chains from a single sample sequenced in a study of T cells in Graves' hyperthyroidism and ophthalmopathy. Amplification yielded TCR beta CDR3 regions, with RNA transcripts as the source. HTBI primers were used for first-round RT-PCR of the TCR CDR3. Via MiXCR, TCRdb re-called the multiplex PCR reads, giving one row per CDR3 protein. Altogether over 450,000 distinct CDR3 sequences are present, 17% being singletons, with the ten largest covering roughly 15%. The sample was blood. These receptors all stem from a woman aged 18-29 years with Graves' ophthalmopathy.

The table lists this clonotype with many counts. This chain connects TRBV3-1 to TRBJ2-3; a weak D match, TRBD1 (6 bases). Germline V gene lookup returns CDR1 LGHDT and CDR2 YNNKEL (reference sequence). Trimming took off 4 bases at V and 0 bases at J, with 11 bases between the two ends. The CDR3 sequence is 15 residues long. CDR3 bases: TGTGCCAGCAGCCCTGGGGGCCGTAGCACAGATACGCAGTATTTT. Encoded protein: CASSPGGRSTDTQYF.

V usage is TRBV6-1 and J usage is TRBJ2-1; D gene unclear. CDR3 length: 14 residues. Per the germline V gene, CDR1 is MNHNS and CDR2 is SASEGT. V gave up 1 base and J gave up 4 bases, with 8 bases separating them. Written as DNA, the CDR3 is TGTGCCAGCAGTGAAGTACCACAGTACAATGAGCAGTTCTTC. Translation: CASSEVPQYNEQFF.

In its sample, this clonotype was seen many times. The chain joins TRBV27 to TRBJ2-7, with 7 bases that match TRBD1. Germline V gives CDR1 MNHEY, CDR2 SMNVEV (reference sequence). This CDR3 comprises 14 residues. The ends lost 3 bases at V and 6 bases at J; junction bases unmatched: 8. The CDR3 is CASSFGYRGAEQYF. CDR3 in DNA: TGTGCCAGCAGTTTCGGGTACAGGGGAGCCGAGCAGTACTTC.

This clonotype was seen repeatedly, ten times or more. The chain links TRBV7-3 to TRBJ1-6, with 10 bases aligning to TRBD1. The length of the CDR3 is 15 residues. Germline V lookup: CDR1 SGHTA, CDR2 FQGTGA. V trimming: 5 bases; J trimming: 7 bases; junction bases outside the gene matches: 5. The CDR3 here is CASSAATGGNSPLHF. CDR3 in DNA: TGTGCCAGCAGCGCCGCGACAGGGGGCAATTCACCCCTCCACTTT.

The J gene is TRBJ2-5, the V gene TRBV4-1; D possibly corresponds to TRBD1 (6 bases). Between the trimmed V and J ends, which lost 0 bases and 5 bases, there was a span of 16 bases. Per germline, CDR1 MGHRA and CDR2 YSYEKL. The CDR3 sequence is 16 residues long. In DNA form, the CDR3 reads TGCGCCAGCAGCCAAGATGGCACAGGGTCCGGGGAGACCCAGTACTTC. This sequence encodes CASSQDGTGSGETQYF.

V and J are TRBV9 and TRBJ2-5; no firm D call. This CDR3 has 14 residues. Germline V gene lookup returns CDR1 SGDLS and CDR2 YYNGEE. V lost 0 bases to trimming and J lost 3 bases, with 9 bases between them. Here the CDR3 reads CASSVGDSKETQYF. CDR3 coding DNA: TGTGCCAGCAGCGTAGGAGACTCCAAAGAGACCCAGTACTTC.

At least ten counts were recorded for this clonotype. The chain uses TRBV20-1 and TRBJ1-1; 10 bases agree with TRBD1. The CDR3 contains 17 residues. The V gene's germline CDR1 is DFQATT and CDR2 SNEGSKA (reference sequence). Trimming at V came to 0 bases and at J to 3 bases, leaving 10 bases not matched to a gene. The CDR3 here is CSARETLTGGRYTEAFF. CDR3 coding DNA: TGCAGTGCTAGAGAGACCCTGACAGGGGGCAGATACACTGAAGCTTTCTTT.

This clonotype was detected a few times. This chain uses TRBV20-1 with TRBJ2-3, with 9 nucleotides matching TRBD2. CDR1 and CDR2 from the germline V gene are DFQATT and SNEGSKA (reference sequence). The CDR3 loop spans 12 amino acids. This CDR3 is CRGTSPTDTQYF. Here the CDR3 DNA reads TGCAGAGGGACTAGCCCAACAGATACGCAGTATTTT.

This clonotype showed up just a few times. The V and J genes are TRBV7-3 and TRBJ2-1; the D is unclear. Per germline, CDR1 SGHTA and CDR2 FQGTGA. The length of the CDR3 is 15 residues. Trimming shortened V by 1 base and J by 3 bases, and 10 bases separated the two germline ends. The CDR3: CASSLNSLDYNEQFF. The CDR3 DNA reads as TGTGCCAGCAGCTTAAACTCCCTTGACTACAATGAGCAGTTCTTC. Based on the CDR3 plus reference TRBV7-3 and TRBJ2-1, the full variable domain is GAGVSQTPSNKVTEKGKYVELRCDPISGHTALYWYRQSLGQGPEFLIYFQGTGAADDSGLPNDRFFAVRPEGSVSTLKIQRTERGDSAVYLCASSLNSLDYNEQFFGPGTRLTVL.

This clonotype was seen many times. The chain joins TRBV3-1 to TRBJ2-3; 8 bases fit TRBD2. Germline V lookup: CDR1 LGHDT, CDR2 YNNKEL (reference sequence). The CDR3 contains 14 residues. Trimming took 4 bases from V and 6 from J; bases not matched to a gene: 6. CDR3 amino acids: CASSPGLAADTQYF. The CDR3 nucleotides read TGTGCCAGCAGCCCCGGACTAGCCGCGGATACGCAGTATTTT.

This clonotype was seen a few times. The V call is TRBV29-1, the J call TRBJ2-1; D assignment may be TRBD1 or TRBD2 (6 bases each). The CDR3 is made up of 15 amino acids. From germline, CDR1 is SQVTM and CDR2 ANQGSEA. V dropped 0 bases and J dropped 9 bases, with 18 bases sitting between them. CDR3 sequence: CSVEDSAVGGSEQFF. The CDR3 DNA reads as TGCAGCGTTGAAGATTCAGCAGTGGGGGGCAGTGAGCAGTTCTTC.

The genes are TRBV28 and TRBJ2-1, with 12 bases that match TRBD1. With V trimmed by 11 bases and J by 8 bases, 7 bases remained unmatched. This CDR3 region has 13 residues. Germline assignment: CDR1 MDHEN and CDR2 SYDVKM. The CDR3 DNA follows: TGTGCCGGCGCCGGGACAGGGGGCGATGAGCAGTTCTTC. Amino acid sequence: CAGAGTGGDEQFF.

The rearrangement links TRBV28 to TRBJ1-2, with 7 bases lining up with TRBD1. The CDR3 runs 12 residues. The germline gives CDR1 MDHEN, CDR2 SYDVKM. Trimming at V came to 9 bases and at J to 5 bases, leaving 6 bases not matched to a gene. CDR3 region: CASNRGGYGYTF. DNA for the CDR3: TGTGCCAGTAACAGGGGAGGTTATGGCTACACCTTC.

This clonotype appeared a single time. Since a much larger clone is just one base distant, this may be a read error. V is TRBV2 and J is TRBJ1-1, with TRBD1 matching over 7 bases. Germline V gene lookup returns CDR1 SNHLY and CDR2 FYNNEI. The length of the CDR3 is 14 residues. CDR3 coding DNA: TGTGCCAGCAAGGGACAGCCGATGAACACTGAAGCTTCCTTT. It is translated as CASKGQPMNTEASF.

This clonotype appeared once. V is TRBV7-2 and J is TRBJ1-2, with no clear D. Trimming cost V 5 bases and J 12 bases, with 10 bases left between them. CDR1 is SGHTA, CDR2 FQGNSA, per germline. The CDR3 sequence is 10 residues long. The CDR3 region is CASSPPKDTF. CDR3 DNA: TGTGCCAGCAGCCCGCCCAAAGACACCTTC.

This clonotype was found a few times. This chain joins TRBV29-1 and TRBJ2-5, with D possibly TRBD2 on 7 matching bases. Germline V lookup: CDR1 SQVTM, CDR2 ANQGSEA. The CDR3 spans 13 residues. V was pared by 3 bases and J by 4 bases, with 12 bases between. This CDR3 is CSVESGEGETQYF. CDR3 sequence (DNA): TGCAGCGTTGAGTCAGGGGAGGGAGAGACCCAGTACTTC.

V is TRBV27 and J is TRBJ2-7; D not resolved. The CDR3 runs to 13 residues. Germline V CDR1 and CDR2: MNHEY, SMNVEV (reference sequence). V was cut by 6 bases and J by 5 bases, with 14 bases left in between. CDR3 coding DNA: TGTGCCAGCAGAATGATAGAAGTCGACGAGCAGTACTTC. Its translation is CASRMIEVDEQYF.

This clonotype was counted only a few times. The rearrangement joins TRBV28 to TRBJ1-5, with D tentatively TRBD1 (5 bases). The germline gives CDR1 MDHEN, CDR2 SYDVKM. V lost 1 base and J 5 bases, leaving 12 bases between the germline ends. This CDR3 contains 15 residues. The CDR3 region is CASSLLTESDQPQHF. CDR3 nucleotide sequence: TGTGCCAGCAGTTTATTGACAGAATCTGATCAGCCCCAGCATTTT.

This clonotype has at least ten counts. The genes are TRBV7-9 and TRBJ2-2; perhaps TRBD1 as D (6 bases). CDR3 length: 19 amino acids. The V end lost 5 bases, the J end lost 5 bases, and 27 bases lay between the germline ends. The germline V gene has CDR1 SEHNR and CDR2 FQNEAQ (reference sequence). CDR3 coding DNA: TGTGCCAGCAGCCGAAGTAGTACCAGGGGACAAGTTAGGACCGGGGAGCTGTTTTTT. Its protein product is CASSRSSTRGQVRTGELFF.

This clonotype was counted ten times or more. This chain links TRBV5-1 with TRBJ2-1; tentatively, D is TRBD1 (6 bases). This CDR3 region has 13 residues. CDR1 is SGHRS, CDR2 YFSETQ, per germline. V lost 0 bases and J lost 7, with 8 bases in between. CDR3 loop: CASSLEGVNEQFF. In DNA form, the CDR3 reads TGCGCCAGCAGCTTGGAGGGGGTTAATGAGCAGTTCTTC.

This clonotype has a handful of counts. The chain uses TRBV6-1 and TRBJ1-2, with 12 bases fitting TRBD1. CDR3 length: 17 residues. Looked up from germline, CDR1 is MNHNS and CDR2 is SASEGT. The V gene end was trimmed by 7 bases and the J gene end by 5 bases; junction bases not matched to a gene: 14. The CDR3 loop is CASNLRGTGGAEYGYTF. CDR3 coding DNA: TGTGCCAGCAATTTACGGGGGACAGGGGGCGCGGAGTATGGCTACACCTTC.

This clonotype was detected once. DNA of the CDR3: TGTGCCAGCAGCCCAGGGACTAGCGGGAGTTATGGAGATACGCAGTATTTT. This translates into CASSPGTSGSYGDTQYF. V usage is TRBV7-9 and J usage is TRBJ2-3, with 14 bases fitting TRBD2. V shed 5 bases, J shed 5 bases, and the junction held 9 bases outside the gene matches. This CDR3 region has 17 residues. The germline gives CDR1 SEHNR, CDR2 FQNEAQ (reference sequence). The complete variable domain, with remaining parts taken from reference TRBV7-9 and TRBJ2-3, reads DTGVSQNPRHKITKRGQNVTFRCDPISEHNRLYWYRQTLGQGPEFLTYFQNEAQLEKSRLLSDRFSAERPKGSFSTLEIQRTEQGDSAMYLCASSPGTSGSYGDTQYFGPGTRLTVL.

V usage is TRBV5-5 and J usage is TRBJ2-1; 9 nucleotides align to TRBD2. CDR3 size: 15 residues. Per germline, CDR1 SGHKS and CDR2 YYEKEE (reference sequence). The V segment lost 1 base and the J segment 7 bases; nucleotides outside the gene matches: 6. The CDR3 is CASSLIAGALNEQFF. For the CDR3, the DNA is TGTGCCAGCAGCTTGATAGCGGGGGCCCTGAATGAGCAGTTCTTC. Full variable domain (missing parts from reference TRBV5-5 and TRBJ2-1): DAGVTQSPTHLIKTRGQQVTLRCSPISGHKSVSWYQQVLGQGPQFIFQYYEKEERGRGNFPDRFSARQFPNYSSELNVNALLLGDSALYLCASSLIAGALNEQFFGPGTRLTVL.

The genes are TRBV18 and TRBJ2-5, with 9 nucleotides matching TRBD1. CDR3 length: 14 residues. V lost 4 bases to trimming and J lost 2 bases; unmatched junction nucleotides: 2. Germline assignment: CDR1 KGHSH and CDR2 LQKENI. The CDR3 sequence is CASSLGTGQETQYF. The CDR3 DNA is TGTGCCAGCTCACTCGGGACAGGGCAAGAGACCCAGTACTTC.

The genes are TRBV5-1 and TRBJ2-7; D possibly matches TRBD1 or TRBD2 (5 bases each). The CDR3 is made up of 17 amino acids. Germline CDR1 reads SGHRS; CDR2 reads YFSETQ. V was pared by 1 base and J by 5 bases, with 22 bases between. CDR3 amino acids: CASSLRISRAAGNEQYF. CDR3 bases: TGCGCCAGCAGCTTGAGAATCTCCAGGGCTGCCGGGAACGAGCAGTACTTC.

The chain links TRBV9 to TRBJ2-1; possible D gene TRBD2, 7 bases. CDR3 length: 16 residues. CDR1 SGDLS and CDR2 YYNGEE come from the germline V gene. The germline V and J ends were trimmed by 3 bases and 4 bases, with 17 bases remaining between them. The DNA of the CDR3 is TGTGCCAGCAGCGCCCTGGGGGGGGCCGGGTACAATGAGCAGTTCTTC. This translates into CASSALGGAGYNEQFF.

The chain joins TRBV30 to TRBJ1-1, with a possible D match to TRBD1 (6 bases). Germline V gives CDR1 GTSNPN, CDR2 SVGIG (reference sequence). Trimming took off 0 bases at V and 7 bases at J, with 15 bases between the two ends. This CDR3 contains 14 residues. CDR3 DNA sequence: TGTGCCTGGAGTGTAGTACAGGGTTCGCGTGAAGCTTTCTTT. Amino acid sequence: CAWSVVQGSREAFF.

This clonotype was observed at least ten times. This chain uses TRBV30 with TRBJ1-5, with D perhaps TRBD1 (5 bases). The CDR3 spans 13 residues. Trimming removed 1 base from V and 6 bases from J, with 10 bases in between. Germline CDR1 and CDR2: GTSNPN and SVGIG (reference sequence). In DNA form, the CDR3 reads TGTGCCTGGAGTGGGGGGTGGACTCAGCCCCAGCATTTT. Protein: CAWSGGWTQPQHF.

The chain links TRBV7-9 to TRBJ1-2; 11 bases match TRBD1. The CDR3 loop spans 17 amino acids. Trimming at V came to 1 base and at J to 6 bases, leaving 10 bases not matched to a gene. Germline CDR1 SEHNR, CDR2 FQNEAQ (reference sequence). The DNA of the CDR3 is TGTGCCAGCAGCTTAGACAAGGACAGGGGGCATTTGGATGGCTACACCTTC. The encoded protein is CASSLDKDRGHLDGYTF.